These 15 T cell receptor beta chains were all obtained from the same sample, sequenced in a study of OX40 agonist ivuxolimab in advanced cancers. TCRdb keeps only in-frame clones here, not all; method: immunoSEQ multiplex PCR. The table shows approximately 100,000 clones, with less than 95% occurring only once. The specimen comprised CD4+ or CD8+ T cells sorted from blood, sampled in a trial of the OX40 agonist ivuxolimab. All receptors derive from an adult with an advanced solid tumor such as melanoma, head and neck, liver or kidney cancer.

V usage is TRBV7-2 and J usage is TRBJ2-7; 11 positions match TRBD2. This CDR3 is 15 amino acids long. Unmatched junction bases numbered 10, after V lost 5 bases and J lost 7 bases. Germline assignment: CDR1 SGHTA and CDR2 FQGNSA. The CDR3 loop is CASSPLAGVSQEQYF. The CDR3 DNA follows: TGTGCCAGCAGCCCACTAGCGGGAGTTTCTCAAGAGCAGTACTTC. Full variable domain (missing parts from reference TRBV7-2 and TRBJ2-7): GAGVSQSPSNKVTEKGKDVELRCDPISGHTALYWYRQSLGQGLEFLIYFQGNSAPDKSGLPSDRFSAERTGGSVSTLTIQRTQQEDSAVYLCASSPLAGVSQEQYFGPGTRLTVT.

V usage is TRBV5-1 and J usage is TRBJ2-7; D is possibly TRBD1 or TRBD2 (5 bases each). The V end lost 0 bases, the J end lost 3 bases, and 7 bases lay between the germline ends. Germline CDR1 is SGHRS and CDR2 is YFSETQ. The CDR3 consists of 13 residues. The CDR3: CASSLAGRYEQYF. CDR3 DNA sequence: TGCGCCAGCAGCTTGGCGGGACGCTACGAGCAGTACTTC. Full variable domain (outside the CDR3, taken from reference TRBV5-1 and TRBJ2-7): KAGVTQTPRYLIKTRGQQVTLSCSPISGHRSVSWYQQTPGQGLQFLFEYFSETQRNKGNFPGRFSGRQFSNSRSEMNVSTLELGDSALYLCASSLAGRYEQYFGPGTRLTVT.

In its sample, this clone was seen once. The chain carries TRBV19 and TRBJ1-5, with 11 bases identical to TRBD1. Per germline, CDR1 LNHDA and CDR2 SQIVND (reference sequence). After removal of 3 bases from V and 6 bases from J, the junction contained 1 base not matched to a gene. There are 14 residues in the CDR3. CDR3 protein: CASSIGTGGQPQHF. DNA of the CDR3: TGTGCCAGTAGTATTGGGACAGGGGGTCAGCCCCAGCATTTT.

The chain has TRBV28 and TRBJ1-4, with 7 bases aligning to TRBD1. There are 14 residues in the CDR3. Germline CDR1 reads MDHEN; CDR2 reads SYDVKM. V lost 3 bases and J lost 8; bases outside the gene matches: 6. CDR3 residues: CASSFLQGKEKLFF. As DNA, the CDR3 is TGTGCCAGCAGTTTCTTACAGGGGAAGGAAAAACTGTTTTTT.

This chain joins TRBV7-2 and TRBJ2-7; 9 nucleotides agree with TRBD2. This CDR3 is 14 amino acids long. The germline gives CDR1 SGHTA, CDR2 FQGNSA. The trim removed 4 bases at V and 3 bases at J, leaving 4 bases unmatched. The CDR3 DNA sequence: TGTGCCAGCAGCTGGTCTAGCGGGAACTACGAGCAGTACTTC. Its protein product is CASSWSSGNYEQYF.

The chain employs TRBV2 and TRBJ2-5; unclear D gene. Germline CDR1 is SNHLY and CDR2 is FYNNEI. The CDR3 has 12 residues. Trimming removed 8 bases from V and 3 bases from J, with 10 bases in between. DNA of the CDR3: TGTGCCAGCGAACGGAACGAAGAGACCCAGTACTTC. Translated: CASERNEETQYF.

This sequence joins TRBV30 and TRBJ2-3, with 13 bases aligning to TRBD2. Germline V gene sequence: CDR1 GTSNPN, CDR2 SVGIG (reference sequence). The CDR3 contains 17 residues. With V trimmed by 2 bases and J by 2 bases, 7 bases remained unmatched. CDR3 in amino acids: CAWSRPGLAGITDTQYF. The CDR3 coding sequence is TGTGCCTGGAGTAGACCGGGACTAGCGGGAATCACAGATACGCAGTATTTT.

The chain combines TRBV7-2 with TRBJ2-5; 13 bases agree with TRBD2. The CDR3 covers 14 residues. The germline V gene encodes CDR1 SGHTA and CDR2 FQGNSA. V trimming: 3 bases; J trimming: 11 bases; junction bases outside the gene matches: 6. This CDR3 is CASSFIGLAGVQYF. CDR3 coding DNA: TGTGCCAGCAGCTTTATTGGACTAGCGGGAGTACAGTACTTC.

This rearrangement joins TRBV10-3 to TRBJ1-2; D call uncertain. The CDR3 totals 14 residues. The V gene lost 4 bases and the J gene lost 0 bases, with 9 bases spanning the gap. The germline gives CDR1 ENHRY, CDR2 SYGVKD. In DNA form, the CDR3 reads TGTGCCATCAGTGGGGTCGGTGCTAACTATGGCTACACCTTC. Translating gives CAISGVGANYGYTF.

The chain carries TRBV9 and TRBJ2-5, with D unresolved. The CDR3 spans 13 residues. Germline V gene sequence: CDR1 SGDLS, CDR2 YYNGEE. The V end was cut by 4 bases, the J end by 2 bases, with 9 bases between. The CDR3 DNA follows: TGTGCCAGCAGCCTAAGGTCACAAGAGACCCAGTACTTC. Translating it yields CASSLRSQETQYF.

V is TRBV18 and J is TRBJ2-7, with D maybe TRBD1 (6 bases). V lost 2 bases and J 0 bases, leaving 11 bases between the germline ends. Germline CDR1 KGHSH, CDR2 LQKENI. CDR3 length equals 15 residues. The CDR3 protein is CASSPNRGSSYEQYF. The CDR3 region has the DNA TGTGCCAGCTCACCAAATAGGGGGAGCTCCTACGAGCAGTACTTC.

The chain couples TRBV5-1 to TRBJ2-7; D gene unclear. The CDR3 contains 14 residues. V lost 0 bases and J lost 0, with 7 bases in between. From germline, CDR1 is SGHRS and CDR2 YFSETQ. The CDR3 spells CASSLVSSSYEQYF. Here the CDR3 DNA reads TGCGCCAGCAGCTTGGTATCGAGCTCCTACGAGCAGTACTTC.

This clone was seen only once. The chain combines TRBV9 with TRBJ2-6; 9 nucleotides line up with TRBD1. The germline V gene has CDR1 SGDLS and CDR2 YYNGEE. CDR3 length equals 17 residues. The V segment lost 1 base and the J segment 0 bases; nucleotides outside the gene matches: 2. CDR3 sequence reads: CASSVWDRASGANVLTF. CDR3 nucleotides: TGTGCCAGCAGCGTATGGGACAGGGCCTCTGGGGCCAACGTCCTGACTTTC.

The chain recombines TRBV10-2 with TRBJ2-7; 9 bases line up with TRBD2. Germline V lookup: CDR1 WSHSY, CDR2 SAAADI. This CDR3 is built from 14 residues. Germline trimming cut 6 bases from V and 2 bases from J; bases unmatched to any gene: 5. This CDR3 is CASRNLAGAYEQYF. The CDR3 nucleotides are TGCGCCAGCAGAAACTTAGCGGGAGCCTACGAGCAGTACTTC.

A few counts support this clone. The rearrangement links TRBV4-1 to TRBJ1-5; D gene unclear. Germline V gives CDR1 MGHRA, CDR2 YSYEKL. The CDR3 covers 14 residues. Trimming shortened V by 0 bases and J by 13 bases, and 16 bases separated the two germline ends. CDR3 sequence (DNA): TGCGCCAGCAGCCAAGAAACAGTGCCCGGCCAGCAGCATTTT. This codes for CASSQETVPGQQHF.